The rows below give T cell receptor beta chains drawn from one sample of a study of T cells in Graves' hyperthyroidism and ophthalmopathy. One entry per CDR3 protein results from TCRdb running MiXCR on the multiplex PCR reads. The sample contains hundreds of thousands of distinct CDR3 sequences, around 20% of which appear only once. Sequenced sample: blood. These receptors were collected from a woman aged 45-65 years with Graves' hyperthyroidism that later progressed to Graves' ophthalmopathy. Both conserved end residues are part of each CDR3. A D gene is named only where the DNA matches it firmly. A clone size is listed for some rows: how often the clone was seen (once, few, many), or a class if it is expanded.

clone_size j_call d_call v_call cdr3_nt cdr3_aa
few TRBJ2-1 NA TRBV6-2/TRBV6-3 TGTGCCACCAGGATAGGGGTTGATGAGCAGTTCTTC CATRIGVDEQFF
many TRBJ2-7 TRBD2 TRBV6-1 TGTGCCAGCAGTTTTGCGGGGGGGACAGAGTCCTACGAGCAGTACTTC CASSFAGGTESYEQYF
many TRBJ1-6 NA TRBV5-1 TGCGCCAGCAGCTTGGATTCTGGGAATTCACCCCTCCACTTT CASSLDSGNSPLHF
NA TRBJ1-2 NA TRBV3-1 TGTGCCAGCAGCCCCACCCTGGAGAGCCATGGCTACACCTTC CASSPTLESHGYTF
NA TRBJ1-5 NA TRBV5-6 TGTGCCAGCAGCTTGCAGGGTTATCAGCCCCAGCATTTT CASSLQGYQPQHF
few TRBJ1-1 NA TRBV12-3/TRBV12-4 TGTGCCAGCAGTTTAAGGGGCCTTGGGGGGCCGGGCACTGAAGCTTTCTTT CASSLRGLGGPGTEAFF
few TRBJ1-4 NA TRBV3-1 TGTGCCAGCAGCCAAGTCCGTGTGTCGGGGAATGAAAAACTGTTTTTT CASSQVRVSGNEKLFF
few TRBJ2-1 NA TRBV20-1 TGCAGTGCCTCCAGACTAGGCCCACCTGAGCAGTTCTTC CSASRLGPPEQFF
NA TRBJ1-2 NA TRBV19 TGTGCCAGTAGTGGAACCGGGACGGGCGTCGGAGAATACACCTTC CASSGTGTGVGEYTF
NA TRBJ1-1 TRBD1 TRBV12-3/TRBV12-4 TGTGCCAGCAGTCGAAAGGGGGCTGGGGAAGCTTTCTTT CASSRKGAGEAFF
few TRBJ2-7 NA TRBV20-1 TGCAGTGCTCGGACCGAGAATCTCTACGAGCAGTACTTC CSARTENLYEQYF
few TRBJ1-1 NA TRBV7-9 TGTGCCAGCAGCCCACCGCAGTGGACTGAAGCTTTCTTT CASSPPQWTEAFF
few TRBJ2-2 TRBD2 TRBV9 TGTGCCAGCAGCACCGGGACTAGCGGGGGGGCCACCGGGGAGCTGTTTTTT CASSTGTSGGATGELFF
NA TRBJ1-2 NA TRBV6-6 TGTGCCAGCAGTTACCAAAGTTCTCATGGCTACACCTTC CASSYQSSHGYTF
NA TRBJ1-2 NA TRBV19 TGTGCCGGTAGTATAGATCGAGGGGTTTCCTATGGCTACACCTTC CAGSIDRGVSYGYTF
NA TRBJ2-1 NA TRBV6-1 TGTGCCAGCAGTGGAGACAGCACCTCCTACAATGAGCAGTTCTTC CASSGDSTSYNEQFF
once TRBJ1-2 NA TRBV6-9 TGTGCCAGCAGTTCCTGGGGGACCGGGGGTGGCTACACCTTC CASSSWGTGGGYTF
many TRBJ2-5 NA TRBV5-8 TGTGCCAGCAGCTCATTCCGGGACGAAGAGACCCAGTACTTC CASSSFRDEETQYF
many TRBJ1-5 NA TRBV3-1 TGTGCCAGCAGCCAAGACCCATCCTCAGGGCCAAATCAGCCCCAGCATTTT CASSQDPSSGPNQPQHF
NA TRBJ2-2 NA TRBV30 TGTGCCTGGAGTGAGAGCGTTTTCGGGGAGCTGTTTTTT CAWSESVFGELFF
NA TRBJ1-1 NA TRBV10-3 TGTGCCATCAGTCCCGGACGGAGTGGTACTGAAGCTTTCTTT CAISPGRSGTEAFF
NA TRBJ1-2 NA TRBV6-5 TGTGCCAGCAGTTACGTTCCGGGGCTTAACTATGGCTACACCTTC CASSYVPGLNYGYTF
NA TRBJ2-2 NA TRBV6-1 TGTGCCAGCAGTGAACCCGGGGCGAACACCGGGGAGCTGTTTTTT CASSEPGANTGELFF
many TRBJ1-1 NA TRBV3-1 TGTGCCAGCAGCCGGCCCTCGGGACTGCGGTTCGAAGCTTTCTTT CASSRPSGLRFEAFF
many TRBJ2-1 NA TRBV20-1 TGCAGTGCTAGATACTTCGCGGGCCGGACCTACAATGAGCAGTTCTTC CSARYFAGRTYNEQFF
NA TRBJ2-3 TRBD2 TRBV5-5 TGTGCCAGCAGCTTCACTAGCGGGGGTTCAGATACGCAGTATTTT CASSFTSGGSDTQYF
NA TRBJ2-2 NA TRBV9 TGTGCCAGCAGCACTTACCAGGGGTCCGGGGAGCTGTTTTTT CASSTYQGSGELFF
NA TRBJ2-2 TRBD1 TRBV19 TGTGCCAGTAGTACCCGGACAGGGTTCAACACCGGGGAGCTGTTTTTT CASSTRTGFNTGELFF
many TRBJ1-5 NA TRBV30 TGTGCCTGGACGAAGCTCGGTCAGCCCCAGCATTTT CAWTKLGQPQHF
few TRBJ2-1 NA TRBV7-9 TGTGCCAGCAGCGGGACTCAAAAAAGCTCCTACAATGAGCAGTTCTTC CASSGTQKSSYNEQFF
many TRBJ1-1 NA TRBV3-1 TGTGCCAGCAGCTCTCTAGAGGCGAACACTGAAGCTTTCTTT CASSSLEANTEAFF
many TRBJ1-1 NA TRBV3-1 TGTGCCAGCAGCCAAGGGTCGACTGCAGCTTTCTTT CASSQGSTAAFF
NA TRBJ2-7 TRBD1 TRBV20-1 TGCAGTGCGATTGGGACAGGGGCCTACGAGCAGTACTTC CSAIGTGAYEQYF
NA TRBJ1-5 NA TRBV10-2 TGCGCCAGCAGTGAGTCGCGCCAGCCCCAGCATTTT CASSESRQPQHF
few TRBJ2-2 NA TRBV12-3/TRBV12-4 TGTGCCAGCAGGACCAGGGAGGCCAACACCGGGGAGCTGTTTTTT CASRTREANTGELFF
NA TRBJ2-5 NA TRBV5-6 TGTGCCAGCAGCTCCCAAAAGAATAAAGAGACCCAGTACTTC CASSSQKNKETQYF
many TRBJ2-5 TRBD2 TRBV10-2 TGCGCCAGCAGGACTAGCGGGGGGTCACAAGAGACCCAGTACTTC CASRTSGGSQETQYF
NA TRBJ2-5 NA TRBV4-1 TGCGCCAGCAGCCTTGACGACAGTACGGGAGTAGAGACCCAGTACTTC CASSLDDSTGVETQYF
few TRBJ2-6 NA TRBV10-2 TGCGCCAGCAGTGAACCCAGGGTTGGGGCCAACGTCCTGACTTTC CASSEPRVGANVLTF
many TRBJ1-1 NA TRBV6-5 TGTGCCAGCAGTTACCGATGGGGCGAGGGCACTGAAGCTTTCTTT CASSYRWGEGTEAFF
NA TRBJ1-2 NA TRBV4-2 TGTGCCAGCAGCCCCAAAGGGCAGACCTATGGCTACACCTTC CASSPKGQTYGYTF
many TRBJ2-7 TRBD1 TRBV20-1 TGCAGTGCGGGCCGGGACAGGACCTGGGGCGAGCAGTACTTC CSAGRDRTWGEQYF